The rows below give T cell receptor beta chains drawn from one sample of a study of early T cells in non-severe SARS-CoV-2 infection. TCRdb re-called the 5' RACE reads through MiXCR, storing one row per CDR3 protein. The sample includes tens of thousands of distinct CDR3 sequences, roughly 5.9% of them seen just once. The specimen sequenced was whole blood. These receptors were obtained from an adult who was a healthcare worker with PCR-confirmed SARS-CoV-2 infection or an uninfected control (not recorded which). Each CDR3 is given without its conserved first and last residue.

CDR3aa: ASSIKGPPSNTGELF; j_gene: TRBJ2-2; v_gene: TRBV19
CDR3aa: ATSRGTEAF; j_gene: TRBJ1-1; v_gene: TRBV24-1
CDR3aa: SAYGQLAGIYNEQF; j_gene: TRBJ2-1; v_gene: TRBV20-1
CDR3aa: ASSLGQGAYSPLH; j_gene: TRBJ1-6; v_gene: TRBV7-6
CDR3aa: ASRWTGMNTEAF; j_gene: TRBJ1-1; v_gene: TRBV12-3/TRBV12-4
CDR3aa: ASSVGGQSHEAF; j_gene: TRBJ1-1; v_gene: TRBV9
CDR3aa: ASSFTSRVIDEQY; j_gene: TRBJ2-7; v_gene: TRBV6-6
CDR3aa: SVPSGVQETQY; j_gene: TRBJ2-5; v_gene: TRBV29-1
CDR3aa: ASSGSPYNEQF; j_gene: TRBJ2-1; v_gene: TRBV6-4
CDR3aa: RSRETQY; j_gene: TRBJ2-5; v_gene: TRBV20-1
CDR3aa: AIRGAASYEQY; j_gene: TRBJ2-7; v_gene: TRBV10-3
CDR3aa: ASSAGLGYGQPQH; j_gene: TRBJ1-5; v_gene: TRBV12-3/TRBV12-4
CDR3aa: ASRQTGTDNSPLH; j_gene: TRBJ1-6; v_gene: TRBV6-6
CDR3aa: ASSQVTGAWGDTQY; j_gene: TRBJ2-3; v_gene: TRBV4-1
CDR3aa: ASSLAAGGRLDGYT; j_gene: TRBJ1-2; v_gene: TRBV7-9
CDR3aa: ATSRDFSTEAF; j_gene: TRBJ1-1; v_gene: TRBV15
CDR3aa: ASSPRAGAQPQH; j_gene: TRBJ1-5; v_gene: TRBV18
CDR3aa: ASSPRLTSGGYNEQF; j_gene: TRBJ2-1; v_gene: TRBV3-2
CDR3aa: ASSKEGRNTEAF; j_gene: TRBJ1-1; v_gene: TRBV25-1
CDR3aa: ASSAGTSRDEQF; j_gene: TRBJ2-1; v_gene: TRBV5-1
CDR3aa: ASLRTSLERETQY; j_gene: TRBJ2-5; v_gene: TRBV7-2
CDR3aa: ASSLDRGFAEAF; j_gene: TRBJ1-1; v_gene: TRBV5-1
CDR3aa: ASSLRVAAYGYT; j_gene: TRBJ1-2; v_gene: TRBV5-1
CDR3aa: SARSGGASDEQF; j_gene: TRBJ2-1; v_gene: TRBV20-1
CDR3aa: ASSGMLGRSGNTIY; j_gene: TRBJ1-3; v_gene: TRBV6-1
CDR3aa: ATSDGRLETQY; j_gene: TRBJ2-5; v_gene: TRBV24-1
CDR3aa: SASIQKYEQY; j_gene: TRBJ2-7; v_gene: TRBV20-1
CDR3aa: ASSYFRGQSYEQY; j_gene: TRBJ2-7; v_gene: TRBV4-1
CDR3aa: ASSSSGTGSD; j_gene: TRBJ1-1; v_gene: TRBV7-8
CDR3aa: ASTLEGARRGGYT; j_gene: TRBJ1-2; v_gene: TRBV12-3/TRBV12-4
CDR3aa: ASSYSTANTEAF; j_gene: TRBJ1-1; v_gene: TRBV6-6
CDR3aa: ASSLGGGALGQPQH; j_gene: TRBJ1-5; v_gene: TRBV7-6
CDR3aa: ATSDLDANTGELF; j_gene: TRBJ2-2; v_gene: TRBV24-1
CDR3aa: SARDRESSGNTIY; j_gene: TRBJ1-3; v_gene: TRBV20-1
CDR3aa: ASSRDPQRGANNEQF; j_gene: TRBJ2-1; v_gene: TRBV4-3
CDR3aa: ASSLRTGVFYGYT; j_gene: TRBJ1-2; v_gene: TRBV7-8
CDR3aa: ASSLDSRGTEAF; j_gene: TRBJ1-1; v_gene: TRBV5-1
CDR3aa: ASSRLAGAYEQY; j_gene: TRBJ2-7; v_gene: TRBV12-3/TRBV12-4
CDR3aa: ASSQGSGWAYEQY; j_gene: TRBJ2-7; v_gene: TRBV14
CDR3aa: ASREGANTGELF; j_gene: TRBJ2-2; v_gene: TRBV12-3/TRBV12-4
CDR3aa: ASSLDRGPYEQY; j_gene: TRBJ2-7; v_gene: TRBV18
CDR3aa: ASSKGGDYEQY; j_gene: TRBJ2-7; v_gene: TRBV7-8
CDR3aa: SARTSGGKAHYEQY; j_gene: TRBJ2-7; v_gene: TRBV20-1